Listed below are T cell receptor beta chains from one sample, sequenced in a study of blood T cell repertoires in COVID-19. Here immunoSEQ multiplex PCR was the method, and the copy in TCRdb shows in-frame clones only, minus some. Of some 130,000 clones in the sample, more than 70% were seen once. Input material: peripheral blood. The receptors derive from a man in his sixties with acute or convalescent COVID-19. Each CDR3 is given with its conserved first and last residue. Each record gives: clone size, V gene, D gene, J gene, CDR3 protein, CDR3 DNA. A D gene is named only where the DNA matches it firmly. Clone size is given for some rows only: seen once, a few or many times, or a class if the clone is expanded.

clone size: .
V gene: TRBV19
D gene: TRBD1
J gene: TRBJ1-1
CDR3 protein: CASSQRQGARTEAFF
CDR3 DNA: TGTGCCAGTAGCCAGAGACAGGGGGCGAGGACTGAAGCTTTCTTT

clone size: .
V gene: TRBV30
D gene: .
J gene: TRBJ1-4
CDR3 protein: CAWSARQGNEKLFF
CDR3 DNA: TGTGCCTGGAGTGCGCGGCAAGGCAATGAAAAACTGTTTTTT

clone size: .
V gene: TRBV6-5
D gene: TRBD2
J gene: TRBJ2-7
CDR3 protein: CASKGAGGPGYEQYF
CDR3 DNA: TGTGCCAGCAAAGGAGCGGGAGGGCCAGGCTACGAGCAGTACTTC

clone size: many
V gene: TRBV3-1/TRBV3-2
D gene: TRBD1
J gene: TRBJ2-2
CDR3 protein: CASSQATQGATGELFF
CDR3 DNA: TGTGCCAGCAGCCAAGCTACGCAGGGGGCCACCGGGGAGCTGTTTTTT

clone size: .
V gene: TRBV29-1
D gene: .
J gene: TRBJ1-2
CDR3 protein: CSVGRANRAGGYTF
CDR3 DNA: TGCAGCGTTGGTCGGGCCAACAGGGCCGGCGGCTACACCTTC

clone size: .
V gene: TRBV5-6
D gene: .
J gene: TRBJ1-2
CDR3 protein: CASSLQGNYGYTF
CDR3 DNA: TGTGCCAGCAGCTTGCAGGGTAACTATGGCTACACCTTC

clone size: .
V gene: TRBV30
D gene: TRBD1
J gene: TRBJ1-2
CDR3 protein: CAWKFDRGWNYGYTF
CDR3 DNA: TGTGCCTGGAAATTCGACAGGGGGTGGAACTATGGCTACACCTTC

clone size: .
V gene: TRBV27
D gene: .
J gene: TRBJ1-1
CDR3 protein: CASSLSQMNTEAFF
CDR3 DNA: TGTGCCAGCAGTTTATCCCAGATGAACACTGAAGCTTTCTTT

clone size: .
V gene: TRBV5-1
D gene: TRBD1
J gene: TRBJ2-2
CDR3 protein: CASSFDRGITGELFF
CDR3 DNA: TGCGCCAGCAGCTTCGACAGGGGGATCACCGGGGAGCTGTTTTTT

clone size: once
V gene: TRBV2
D gene: TRBD1
J gene: TRBJ1-5
CDR3 protein: CASSERTGGGQPQHF
CDR3 DNA: TGTGCCAGCAGTGAACGGACAGGGGGTGGCCAGCCCCAGCATTTT

clone size: once
V gene: TRBV6-5
D gene: TRBD1
J gene: TRBJ1-2
CDR3 protein: CASSYSRTGGGYGYTF
CDR3 DNA: TGTGCCAGCAGTTACTCGAGGACAGGGGGGGGCTATGGCTACACCTTC